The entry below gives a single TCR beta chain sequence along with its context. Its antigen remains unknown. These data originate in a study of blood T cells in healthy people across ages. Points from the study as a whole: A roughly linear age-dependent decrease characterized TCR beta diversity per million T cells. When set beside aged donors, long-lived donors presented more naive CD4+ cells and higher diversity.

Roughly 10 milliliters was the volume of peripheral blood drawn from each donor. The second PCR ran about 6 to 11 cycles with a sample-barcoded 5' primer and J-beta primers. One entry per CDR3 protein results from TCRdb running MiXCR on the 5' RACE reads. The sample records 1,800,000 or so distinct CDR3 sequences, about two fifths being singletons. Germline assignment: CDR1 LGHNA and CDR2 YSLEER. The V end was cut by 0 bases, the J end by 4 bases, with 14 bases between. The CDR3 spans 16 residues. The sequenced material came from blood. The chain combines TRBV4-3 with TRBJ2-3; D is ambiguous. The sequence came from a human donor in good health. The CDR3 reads CASSQDRGSSADTQYF. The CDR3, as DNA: TGCGCCAGCAGCCAAGATCGCGGTAGCTCGGCAGATACGCAGTATTTT.